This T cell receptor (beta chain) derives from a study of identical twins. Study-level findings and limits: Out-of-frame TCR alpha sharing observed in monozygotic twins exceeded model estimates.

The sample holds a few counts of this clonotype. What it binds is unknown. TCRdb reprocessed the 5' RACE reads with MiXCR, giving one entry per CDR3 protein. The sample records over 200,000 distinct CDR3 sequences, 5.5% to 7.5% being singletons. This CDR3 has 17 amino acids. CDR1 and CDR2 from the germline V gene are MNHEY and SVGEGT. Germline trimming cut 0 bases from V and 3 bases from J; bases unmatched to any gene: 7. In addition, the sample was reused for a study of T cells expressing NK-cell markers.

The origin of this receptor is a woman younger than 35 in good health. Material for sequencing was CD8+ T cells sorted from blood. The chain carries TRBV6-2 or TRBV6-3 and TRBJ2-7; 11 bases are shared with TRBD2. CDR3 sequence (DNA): TGTGCCAGCAGTTACTCGATGTCGGGACTAGCGGACTACGAGCAGTACTTC. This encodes CASSYSMSGLADYEQYF.